Shown below are 28 T cell receptor beta chains from a single sample sequenced in a study of T cells in tuberculosis listed by TCRdb under 2018. Receptor amplification or capture employed the immunoSEQ multiplex PCR assay. The immuneACCESS repertoire file appears here via TCRdb, limited to in-frame rearrangements. These files lack a portion of the clones; in checked studies, under half of the deficit traces to unresolved V genes, and the cause of the others is not known. Across this sample there are under 35,000 clones, with approximately 94% seen only once. Of the sample, more than 6.5% falls within the top ten clones. The sample was PBMCs. The source of these receptors is a donor aged 10 to 29 with latent tuberculosis or without tuberculosis infection.

The chain carries TRBV7-9 and TRBJ2-7; the match to TRBD2 covers 8 bases. The CDR3 runs 15 residues. The V and J ends lost 1 base and 5 bases, in that order; junction bases with no gene match: 7. Germline values: CDR1 SEHNR, CDR2 FQNEAQ (reference sequence). CDR3 bases: TGTGCCAGCAGCTTAGGGGCGGGGGGTTCCCACGAGCAGTACTTC. Protein sequence: CASSLGAGGSHEQYF.

This clone was observed once. The V call is TRBV28, the J call TRBJ2-7; D may be TRBD1 (6 bases). Trimming cost V 9 bases and J 0 bases, with 15 bases left between them. CDR1 MDHEN and CDR2 SYDVKM come from the germline V gene. This CDR3 spans 14 amino acids. CDR3 DNA sequence: TGTGCCAGTAGGGTCGGGACAAACTCCTACGAGCAGTACTTC. Residues: CASRVGTNSYEQYF.

The chain has TRBV30 and TRBJ1-5; the D is unclear. Per the germline V gene, CDR1 is GTSNPN and CDR2 is SVGIG (reference sequence). CDR3 length equals 13 residues. Trimming removed 2 bases at V and 2 bases at J, with 7 bases between. The CDR3 nucleotides read TGTGCCTGGAGTCAGGAAGGCAATCAGCCCCAGCATTTT. Translating gives CAWSQEGNQPQHF. Variable domain in full (rest from reference TRBV30 and TRBJ1-5): SQTIHQWPATLVQPVGSPLSLECTVEGTSNPNLYWYRQAAGRGLQLLFYSVGIGQISSEVPQNLSASRPQDRQFILSSKKLLLSDSGFYLCAWSQEGNQPQHFGDGTRLSIL.

V is TRBV2 and J is TRBJ2-7, with 11 bases that match TRBD2. The CDR3 loop spans 15 amino acids. The germline V gene has CDR1 SNHLY and CDR2 FYNNEI. The V segment lost 3 bases and the J segment 2 bases; nucleotides outside the gene matches: 3. DNA for the CDR3: TGTGCCAGCAGTGACTTAGCGGGAGGGCCCTACGAGCAGTACTTC. It codes for CASSDLAGGPYEQYF. The full variable domain, in which reference TRBV2 and TRBJ2-7 provide the parts outside the CDR3, is EPEVTQTPSHQVTQMGQEVILRCVPISNHLYFYWYRQILGQKVEFLVSFYNNEISEKSEIFDDQFSVERPDGSNFTLKIRSTKLEDSAMYFCASSDLAGGPYEQYFGPGTRLTVT.

This chain's CDR3 is CATSRDRQGLSYEQYF. The CDR3 DNA reads TGTGCCACCAGCAGAGATCGCCAGGGTCTATCCTACGAGCAGTACTTC. The J gene is TRBJ2-7, the V gene TRBV15, with a tentative D call TRBD1 (5 bases). This CDR3 spans 16 amino acids. Germline lookup yields CDR1 LNHNV and CDR2 YYDKDF (reference sequence). With 0 bases removed from V and 1 base from J, the gap between germline ends came to 13 bases.

This chain connects TRBV19 to TRBJ1-1; tentatively, D is TRBD1 (5 bases). The ends were cut back, 6 bases at V and 10 bases at J, with 18 bases in the middle. Germline lookup yields CDR1 LNHDA and CDR2 SQIVND (reference sequence). CDR3 length: 13 amino acids. CDR3 sequence: CASRPGQAVGAFF. The CDR3, as DNA: TGTGCCAGTAGGCCCGGACAAGCCGTCGGAGCTTTCTTT.

The chain combines TRBV2 with TRBJ1-1, with 7 positions matching TRBD1. Germline lookup yields CDR1 SNHLY and CDR2 FYNNEI. This CDR3 is 14 amino acids long. The junction had 9 bases not matched to a gene; V was cut back by 3 bases and J by 8 bases. The CDR3 loop reads CASSEGQPVGEAFF. The DNA of the CDR3 is TGTGCCAGCAGTGAGGGACAGCCCGTCGGCGAAGCTTTCTTT.

The V gene is TRBV6-5, the J gene TRBJ2-1; D is ambiguous. With 4 bases removed from V and 5 bases from J, the gap between germline ends came to 15 bases. This CDR3 spans 15 amino acids. The germline gives CDR1 MNHEY, CDR2 SVGAGI. The CDR3 region is CASSLYRVHNNEQFF. CDR3 nucleotide sequence: TGTGCCAGCAGTTTGTACCGGGTCCACAACAATGAGCAGTTCTTC.

The chain joins TRBV11-2 to TRBJ2-3; the match to TRBD1 covers 9 bases. The trim removed 2 bases at V and 3 bases at J, leaving 6 bases unmatched. The germline V gene encodes CDR1 SGHAT and CDR2 FQNNGV. The CDR3 sequence is 16 residues long. CDR3 sequence: CASSLTGTGRTDTQYF. DNA of the CDR3: TGTGCCAGCAGCTTAACCGGGACAGGGAGGACAGATACGCAGTATTTT.

The CDR3 protein is CASSLMLTAGRIAEAFF. For the CDR3, the DNA is TGCGCCAGCAGCTTGATGCTGACGGCAGGCCGGATCGCTGAAGCTTTCTTT. The chain is built from TRBV5-1 and TRBJ1-1, with D uncertain. CDR1 and CDR2 (germline): SGHRS, YFSETQ. There are 17 residues in the CDR3. V gave up 1 base and J gave up 6 bases, with 22 bases separating them.

This rearrangement joins TRBV27 to TRBJ2-7, with TRBD1 identical over 8 bases. CDR3 length equals 15 residues. The V gene end was trimmed by 2 bases and the J gene end by 3 bases; junction bases not matched to a gene: 6. Germline loops: CDR1 MNHEY, CDR2 SMNVEV (reference sequence). CDR3 sequence (DNA): TGTGCCAGCAGTTTAGAGGCAGGGGGCGTCTACGAGCAGTACTTC. The encoded protein is CASSLEAGGVYEQYF.

The chain's CDR3 is CAYTRTGGEQYF. The CDR3 DNA sequence: TGTGCCTATACTCGGACAGGGGGCGAGCAGTACTTC. V gene TRBV30 combines with J gene TRBJ2-7; 10 positions match TRBD1. Germline loops: CDR1 GTSNPN, CDR2 SVGIG (reference sequence). The CDR3 covers 12 residues. After removal of 7 bases from V and 6 bases from J, the junction contained 6 bases not matched to a gene.

This clone was observed a single time. The chain carries TRBV4-1 and TRBJ1-1; a possible D gene is TRBD1 (5 bases). Between the trimmed V and J ends, which lost 1 base and 4 bases, there was a span of 16 bases. CDR1 MGHRA and CDR2 YSYEKL come from the germline V gene. The CDR3 has 16 amino acids. The CDR3 loop is CASSQGVHRQGTEAFF. The CDR3 bases are TGCGCCAGCAGCCAAGGGGTCCACCGGCAGGGCACTGAAGCTTTCTTT.

In this sample, this clone turned up once. This chain joins TRBV7-9 and TRBJ1-1; a possible D gene is TRBD1 (5 bases). V dropped 0 bases and J dropped 6 bases, with 8 bases sitting between them. CDR1 and CDR2 (germline): SEHNR, FQNEAQ (reference sequence). The CDR3 contains 13 residues. The CDR3, as DNA: TGTGCCAGCAGCTTAGCCGGGGGGTCTGAAGCTTTCTTT. It specifies CASSLAGGSEAFF.

This chain links TRBV29-1 with TRBJ1-1, with a weak D call TRBD1 (5 bases). The CDR3 loop spans 14 amino acids. Per the germline V gene, CDR1 is SQVTM and CDR2 is ANQGSEA. V was shortened by 2 bases and J by 8 bases, with 18 bases between the two germline ends. In nucleotides, the CDR3 is TGCAGCGTTGAACAGGGTGGTATAGGCACCGAAGCTTTCTTT. Amino acid sequence: CSVEQGGIGTEAFF.

The J gene is TRBJ2-1, the V gene TRBV4-1; the D is unclear. The CDR3 length is 13 residues. Germline CDR1 MGHRA, CDR2 YSYEKL. V lost 4 bases and J lost 3, with 7 bases in between. The CDR3 sequence: CASSRDIYNEQFF. The CDR3 nucleotides read TGCGCCAGCAGCCGAGACATCTACAATGAGCAGTTCTTC.

The J gene is TRBJ1-2, the V gene TRBV6-5; 8 bases are a match to TRBD1. Germline V lookup: CDR1 MNHEY, CDR2 SVGAGI. The CDR3 loop spans 15 amino acids. V shed 6 bases, J shed 2 bases, and the junction held 8 bases outside the gene matches. CDR3 nucleotides: TGTGCCAGCAGAGAAAGGGACAGGCAGAACTATGGCTACACCTTC. This translates into CASRERDRQNYGYTF.

V usage is TRBV6-5 and J usage is TRBJ1-4; 10 bases are a match to TRBD1. This CDR3 has 14 amino acids. The ends lost 6 bases at V and 7 bases at J; junction bases unmatched: 5. The germline CDR1 and CDR2 sequences are MNHEY and SVGAGI. The chain's CDR3 is CASSWDRGTEKLFF. CDR3 in DNA: TGTGCCAGCAGCTGGGACAGGGGAACTGAAAAACTGTTTTTT.

This chain uses TRBV7-9 with TRBJ2-1, with D possibly matching TRBD2 (5 bases). The CDR3 has 14 amino acids. Germline V lookup: CDR1 SEHNR, CDR2 FQNEAQ (reference sequence). V lost 0 bases and J 7 bases, leaving 10 bases between the germline ends. CDR3 nucleotides: TGTGCCAGCAGCTTAGCGACGCGGGTGAATGAGCAGTTCTTC. Amino acids: CASSLATRVNEQFF.

V and J are TRBV28 and TRBJ2-1, with TRBD2 matching 11 bases. The ends lost 6 bases at V and 6 bases at J; junction bases unmatched: 10. In germline, CDR1 is MDHEN, CDR2 SYDVKM. This CDR3 contains 16 residues. The CDR3 region has the DNA TGTGCCAGCAGACAAAGGAGGCTAGCGGGAGGCAATGAGCAGTTCTTC. It is translated as CASRQRRLAGGNEQFF. Supplemented by reference TRBV28 and TRBJ2-1, the full variable domain reads DVKVTQSSRYLVKRTGEKVFLECVQDMDHENMFWYRQDPGLGLRLIYFSYDVKMKEKGDIPEGYSVSREKKERFSLILESASTNQTSMYLCASRQRRLAGGNEQFFGPGTRLTVL.

The chain joins TRBV15 to TRBJ2-3, with TRBD2 as a possible D gene (6 bases). The CDR3 spans 14 residues. Between the trimmed V and J ends, which lost 1 base and 5 bases, there was a span of 10 bases. Germline CDR1 is LNHNV and CDR2 is YYDKDF (reference sequence). Written as DNA, the CDR3 is TGTGCCACCAGCAGAGGGGAAGCGGGAGATACGCAGTATTTT. This gives the protein CATSRGEAGDTQYF.

There are a few counts of this clone. The V and J genes are TRBV10-3 and TRBJ2-7; perhaps TRBD1 as D (5 bases). V was trimmed by 6 bases and J by 5 bases, leaving 14 bases between them. This CDR3 has 13 amino acids. The germline gives CDR1 ENHRY, CDR2 SYGVKD. CDR3 in DNA: TGTGCCATCAGGGCTGGACACTTAGACGAGCAGTACTTC. Amino acids: CAIRAGHLDEQYF.

The V gene is TRBV5-1, the J gene TRBJ2-1; 14 nucleotides align to TRBD2. J gave up 3 bases and V 4 bases, and 9 bases lay outside the gene matches. The CDR3 sequence is 18 residues long. In germline, CDR1 is SGHRS, CDR2 YFSETQ. CDR3: CASSPGLAGALSYNEQFF. The CDR3 nucleotides are TGCGCCAGCAGCCCGGGACTAGCGGGAGCGCTAAGCTACAATGAGCAGTTCTTC. Drawing the rest from reference TRBV5-1 and TRBJ2-1, the complete variable domain is KAGVTQTPRYLIKTRGQQVTLSCSPISGHRSVSWYQQTPGQGLQFLFEYFSETQRNKGNFPGRFSGRQFSNSRSEMNVSTLELGDSALYLCASSPGLAGALSYNEQFFGPGTRLTVL.

The chain has TRBV2 and TRBJ1-4; the D is unclear. The germline V gene has CDR1 SNHLY and CDR2 FYNNEI. V lost 1 base and J lost 4, with 7 bases in between. The CDR3 runs to 14 residues. The CDR3, as DNA: TGTGCCAGCAGTGAAGAACAGATTAATGAAAAACTGTTTTTT. This encodes CASSEEQINEKLFF.

The chain employs TRBV7-2 and TRBJ1-2; the D gene is possibly TRBD1 (5 bases). V lost 6 bases to trimming and J lost 9 bases, with 17 bases between them. The V gene's germline CDR1 is SGHTA and CDR2 FQGNSA. The CDR3 contains 13 residues. The CDR3 coding sequence is TGTGCCAGCAGTCGACAGTTCCGAGAAAGCTACACCTTC. This encodes CASSRQFRESYTF.

The sample holds a few counts of this clone. This chain uses TRBV10-3 with TRBJ2-3; tentatively, D is TRBD1 (5 bases). The CDR3 consists of 12 residues. The V gene's germline CDR1 is ENHRY and CDR2 SYGVKD. The V and J ends lost 0 bases and 14 bases respectively, with 12 bases between them. The DNA of the CDR3 is TGTGCCATCAGTGAGTCCTACAGGCAGCGGTATTTT. As protein: CAISESYRQRYF.

The chain carries TRBV27 and TRBJ2-1; the match to TRBD2 covers 13 bases. The CDR3 spans 16 residues. Looked up from germline, CDR1 is MNHEY and CDR2 is SMNVEV (reference sequence). The ends lost 4 bases at V and 4 bases at J; junction bases unmatched: 4. This CDR3 is CASSSSGLAGYNEQFF. CDR3 nucleotide sequence: TGTGCCAGCAGTTCCTCGGGACTAGCGGGATACAATGAGCAGTTCTTC.

This sequence joins TRBV18 and TRBJ1-4, with TRBD1 identical over 8 bases. The CDR3 covers 15 residues. V was pared by 3 bases and J by 5 bases, with 5 bases of the junction left unmatched. Germline CDR1 KGHSH, CDR2 LQKENI. DNA for the CDR3: TGTGCCAGCTCACCCCTCGGGACAGGAAATGAAAAACTGTTTTTT. Translation gives CASSPLGTGNEKLFF. Drawing the rest from reference TRBV18 and TRBJ1-4, the complete variable domain is NAGVMQNPRHLVRRRGQEARLRCSPMKGHSHVYWYRQLPEEGLKFMVYLQKENIIDESGMPKERFSAEFPKEGPSILRIQQVVRGDSAAYFCASSPLGTGNEKLFFGSGTQLSVL.